Given below is one T cell receptor beta chain in context. Its specificity is unknown. With 4 bases clipped from V and 5 bases from J, the junction kept 1 base outside the gene matches. The CDR3 sequence is 14 residues long. CDR1 and CDR2 from the germline V gene are SGHRS and YFSETQ. This specimen comes from a study of STAT5B mutations in CD4+ large granular lymphocyte leukemia. Findings of the study overall: Main leukemic clonotypes were patient-specific, but approximately 25% appeared at low frequency elsewhere.

The survey-level immunoSEQ assay was used. Assay: immunoSEQ multiplex PCR; the TCRdb copy retains only in-frame clones and omits some. The table has about 29,000 clones, approximately 80% seen once; the top ten hold 1.1%. This clonotype was obtained from a human donor in good health. The chain links TRBV5-1 to TRBJ2-4, with 12 bases aligning to TRBD1. The sequencing sample was made of CD4+ T cells from blood buffy coats. The DNA of the CDR3 is TGCGCCAGCAGCGGGACAGGGGGCGAAAACATTCAGTACTTC. It encodes CASSGTGGENIQYF.